These 24 T cell receptor beta chains originate from one sample sequenced in a study of T cells in Graves' hyperthyroidism and ophthalmopathy. The CDR3 regions of TCR beta were amplified from RNA transcripts. The HTBI primer set drove a first-round RT-PCR of the TCR CDR3. Each CDR3 protein is one row after TCRdb ran MiXCR on the multiplex PCR reads. The table records roughly 170,000 distinct CDR3 sequences, about 15% of them present only once. Input material: blood. The receptor set was obtained from a woman in her fifties or sixties with Graves' hyperthyroidism.

This clonotype was seen repeatedly, ten times or more. J is TRBJ2-3 and V is TRBV7-2; possibly TRBD1 for D (6 bases). The germline V and J ends were trimmed by 2 bases and 2 bases, with 11 bases remaining between them. There are 15 residues in the CDR3. From germline, CDR1 is SGHTA and CDR2 FQGNSA. The CDR3 DNA sequence: TGTGCCAGCAGCTTATCGGCAGGGGTCACAGATACGCAGTATTTT. As protein: CASSLSAGVTDTQYF. Full variable domain (outside the CDR3, taken from reference TRBV7-2 and TRBJ2-3): GAGVSQSPSNKVTEKGKDVELRCDPISGHTALYWYRQSLGQGLEFLIYFQGNSAPDKSGLPSDRFSAERTGGSVSTLTIQRTQQEDSAVYLCASSLSAGVTDTQYFGPGTRLTVL.

This clonotype appeared many times. This chain links TRBV29-1 with TRBJ1-2; D is undetermined. Per the germline V gene, CDR1 is SQVTM and CDR2 is ANQGSEA. The CDR3 consists of 11 residues. V lost 3 bases and J lost 6, with 8 bases in between. The CDR3 is CSVETRDGYTF. In DNA form, the CDR3 reads TGCAGCGTTGAGACAAGGGATGGCTACACCTTC.

J is TRBJ2-7 and V is TRBV12-3 or TRBV12-4; 8 bases fit TRBD1. The ends lost 4 bases at V and 2 bases at J; junction bases unmatched: 19. The CDR3 runs to 19 residues. The CDR3 reads CASSSQLGNRDRRTYEQYF. In DNA form, the CDR3 reads TGTGCCAGCAGTTCCCAACTCGGAAACCGGGACAGGAGGACCTACGAGCAGTACTTC.

This chain links TRBV28 with TRBJ1-2; maybe TRBD1 (5 bases). From germline, CDR1 is MDHEN and CDR2 SYDVKM. This CDR3 comprises 15 residues. Trimming cost V 3 bases and J 4 bases, with 15 bases left between them. The CDR3 bases are TGTGCCAGCAGTTTTGGGGGTGAGATCTTCTATGGCTACACCTTC. Its translation: CASSFGGEIFYGYTF.

This clonotype has ten or more counts. This CDR3 is CAISTGGTDTQYF. The CDR3 DNA is TGTGCCATCTCGACAGGGGGCACAGATACGCAGTATTTT. This chain uses TRBV28 with TRBJ2-3; 8 bases fit TRBD1. The CDR3 is 13 residues long. J was trimmed by 1 base and V by 10 bases; bases with no gene match: 4. Germline values: CDR1 MDHEN, CDR2 SYDVKM.

The chain uses TRBV24-1 and TRBJ1-1; D gene uncertain. Trimming took off 5 bases at V and 5 bases at J, with 5 bases between the two ends. CDR1 and CDR2 (germline): KGHDR, SFDVKD. This CDR3 comprises 11 residues. The CDR3 is CATSVRTEAFF. CDR3 nucleotides: TGTGCCACCAGTGTAAGGACTGAAGCTTTCTTT.

With regard to this clonotype: A much larger clone is a single base away; this may be a read error. This is likely a read error, given that the CDR3 carries no conserved phenylalanine or tryptophan at its end. The V call is TRBV5-1, the J call TRBJ2-3; D is ambiguous. The length of the CDR3 is 14 residues. Germline values: CDR1 SGHRS, CDR2 YFSETQ. The V end lost 5 bases, the J end lost 1 base, and 11 bases lay between the germline ends. CDR3 bases: TGCGCCAGCAGATACGGTACGGGCACAGATACGCAGTATCTT. Protein product: CASRYGTGTDTQYL.

This clonotype is judged medium-sized. The chain uses TRBV28 and TRBJ1-5; tentative D call: TRBD1 (6 bases). The CDR3 runs 14 residues. With 3 bases removed from V and 10 bases from J, the gap between germline ends came to 16 bases. Germline-derived CDR1 and CDR2 are MDHEN and SYDVKM. The CDR3 DNA is TGTGCCAGCAGTTTTGGACAGCCATCGTCACCCCAGCATTTT. Translating it yields CASSFGQPSSPQHF.

This clonotype was counted only a few times. The chain carries TRBV7-9 and TRBJ1-4; D is unclear. In germline, CDR1 is SEHNR, CDR2 FQNEAQ (reference sequence). V was cut by 2 bases and J by 7 bases, with 11 bases left in between. CDR3 size: 14 residues. DNA for the CDR3: TGTGCCAGCAGCTTATCAGGCGTAGGTGAAAAACTGTTTTTT. This encodes CASSLSGVGEKLFF.

The sample holds many counts of this clonotype. This chain connects TRBV7-9 to TRBJ2-1, with D possibly TRBD2 on 7 matching bases. V lost 7 bases, J lost 5 bases, and 18 bases lay in between. The CDR3 is 15 residues long. Per the germline V gene, CDR1 is SEHNR and CDR2 is FQNEAQ (reference sequence). CDR3 residues: CASILGGGLNNEQFF. The DNA for the CDR3 is TGTGCCAGCATACTAGGGGGGGGGCTGAACAATGAGCAGTTCTTC. The complete variable domain, with remaining parts taken from reference TRBV7-9 and TRBJ2-1, reads DTGVSQNPRHKITKRGQNVTFRCDPISEHNRLYWYRQTLGQGPEFLTYFQNEAQLEKSRLLSDRFSAERPKGSFSTLEIQRTEQGDSAMYLCASILGGGLNNEQFFGPGTRLTVL.

The CDR3 bases are TGCAGTGCTAAGTCTCAGGGGTGGGGACAGCATGTCGAGCAGTACTTC. Its translation is CSAKSQGWGQHVEQYF. The chain uses TRBV20-1 and TRBJ2-7; 7 bases line up with TRBD1. Trimming at V came to 4 bases and at J to 6 bases, leaving 18 bases not matched to a gene. This CDR3 region has 16 residues. Germline V lookup: CDR1 DFQATT, CDR2 SNEGSKA (reference sequence).

There are many counts of this clonotype. The CDR3 nucleotides are TGTGCCACCAGTGGGACGCCTAGCGGGGCACATACGCAGTATTTT. It is translated as CATSGTPSGAHTQYF. This chain joins TRBV24-1 and TRBJ2-3, with 9 bases aligning to TRBD2. Germline V gene data show CDR1 as KGHDR and CDR2 as SFDVKD. Germline trimming cut 5 bases from V and 7 bases from J; bases unmatched to any gene: 9. The CDR3 loop spans 15 amino acids.

This sequence joins TRBV11-1 and TRBJ2-5; 13 bases are a match to TRBD2. The CDR3 extends over 18 amino acids. J was trimmed by 0 bases and V by 5 bases; bases with no gene match: 9. Germline lookup yields CDR1 SGHAT and CDR2 FQDESV (reference sequence). The CDR3 loop is CASSHWTSGRRHQETQYF. The CDR3 region has the DNA TGTGCCAGCAGCCACTGGACTAGCGGGAGAAGGCACCAAGAGACCCAGTACTTC.

The V gene is TRBV7-9, the J gene TRBJ2-3; D is unresolved. The V gene's germline CDR1 is SEHNR and CDR2 FQNEAQ (reference sequence). Trimming took off 1 base at V and 0 bases at J, with 11 bases between the two ends. This CDR3 has 16 residues. The CDR3 DNA reads TGTGCCAGCAGCTTAGGGGTAGGCGAGAGCACAGATACGCAGTATTTT. As protein: CASSLGVGESTDTQYF.

The chain has TRBV4-1 and TRBJ2-1; the match to TRBD2 covers 9 bases. The V and J ends lost 0 bases and 6 bases, in that order; junction bases with no gene match: 9. From germline, CDR1 is MGHRA and CDR2 YSYEKL. The CDR3 sequence is 17 residues long. Here the CDR3 DNA reads TGCGCCAGCAGCCAAGAATCCGGGACTAGCTCTCGCAATGAGCAGTTCTTC. Translated: CASSQESGTSSRNEQFF.

V usage is TRBV19 and J usage is TRBJ2-1, with TRBD2 identical over 8 bases. Germline CDR1 reads LNHDA; CDR2 reads SQIVND (reference sequence). This CDR3 spans 16 amino acids. V lost 5 bases, J lost 2 bases, and 8 bases stayed unmatched. This CDR3 is CASSVLGGGPYNEQFF. The CDR3 DNA is TGTGCCAGTAGTGTCCTTGGCGGGGGGCCCTACAATGAGCAGTTCTTC.

This clonotype was observed a handful of times. The V call is TRBV18, the J call TRBJ1-1; 7 bases fit TRBD1. J was trimmed by 0 bases and V by 0 bases; bases with no gene match: 7. The CDR3 is 17 residues long. The germline V gene encodes CDR1 KGHSH and CDR2 LQKENI. The CDR3 here is CASSPPEKGAMNTEAFF. The CDR3 DNA reads as TGTGCCAGCTCACCACCGGAGAAGGGGGCCATGAACACTGAAGCTTTCTTT.

This clonotype turned up a few times. This chain joins TRBV7-2 and TRBJ2-1; D is uncertain. Germline-derived CDR1 and CDR2 are SGHTA and FQGNSA. The ends were cut back, 1 base at V and 4 bases at J, with 11 bases in the middle. The CDR3 extends over 15 amino acids. The CDR3 sequence is CASSLGGGRYNEQFF. Here the CDR3 DNA reads TGTGCCAGCAGCTTAGGGGGTGGTAGATACAATGAGCAGTTCTTC.

This clonotype came up many times. The chain has TRBV6-2 or TRBV6-3 and TRBJ1-1; tentative D call: TRBD1 (5 bases). The germline V gene has CDR1 MNHEY and CDR2 SVGEGT. The CDR3 is 14 amino acids. V gave up 0 bases and J gave up 11 bases, with 16 bases separating them. CDR3 region: CASSYSGTATTAFF. Written as DNA, the CDR3 is TGTGCCAGCAGTTACTCAGGGACGGCTACGACGGCTTTCTTT.

This clonotype appeared many times. This rearrangement joins TRBV28 to TRBJ1-1; the match to TRBD1 covers 9 bases. Germline V gives CDR1 MDHEN, CDR2 SYDVKM. This CDR3 has 15 amino acids. V trimming: 2 bases; J trimming: 6 bases; junction bases outside the gene matches: 7. As DNA, the CDR3 is TGTGCCAGCAGTTTAGTGGGACAGGGCTTTCCTGAAGCTTTCTTT. Protein: CASSLVGQGFPEAFF. The full variable domain, rest sourced from reference TRBV28 and TRBJ1-1, is DVKVTQSSRYLVKRTGEKVFLECVQDMDHENMFWYRQDPGLGLRLIYFSYDVKMKEKGDIPEGYSVSREKKERFSLILESASTNQTSMYLCASSLVGQGFPEAFFGQGTRLTVV.

This clonotype has at least ten counts. The chain has TRBV29-1 and TRBJ1-2, with a weak D call TRBD1 (5 bases). The germline V gene has CDR1 SQVTM and CDR2 ANQGSEA. V dropped 5 bases and J dropped 7 bases, with 14 bases sitting between them. The length of the CDR3 is 12 residues. Here the CDR3 reads CSVYGTFSGYTF. CDR3 nucleotide sequence: TGCAGCGTTTACGGGACCTTTTCTGGCTACACCTTC.

This clonotype was picked up many times. The CDR3 region is CASRAGYSNQPQHF. Here the CDR3 DNA reads TGTGCCAGCAGGGCGGGCTATAGCAATCAGCCCCAGCATTTT. The chain couples TRBV2 to TRBJ1-5; no definite D call. Germline lookup yields CDR1 SNHLY and CDR2 FYNNEI. The V and J ends lost 6 bases and 0 bases respectively, with 9 bases between them. The CDR3 is 14 residues long.

The chain joins TRBV9 to TRBJ2-4; D is possibly TRBD1 (6 bases). The CDR3 is 17 residues long. CDR1 and CDR2 (germline): SGDLS, YYNGEE. Between the trimmed V and J ends, which lost 0 bases and 8 bases, there was a span of 21 bases. CDR3 nucleotide sequence: TGTGCCAGCAGCGTAGGAAGGAGGTCAGGGGATGTTCACATTCAGTACTTC. This codes for CASSVGRRSGDVHIQYF.

This clonotype was seen at least ten times. This chain uses TRBV7-9 with TRBJ2-3, with D uncertain. This CDR3 region has 11 residues. Per germline, CDR1 SEHNR and CDR2 FQNEAQ (reference sequence). The V and J ends lost 2 bases and 3 bases respectively, with 0 bases between them. The CDR3: CASSLTDTQYF. The CDR3 region has the DNA TGTGCCAGCAGCTTAACAGATACGCAGTATTTT. Using reference TRBV7-9 and TRBJ2-3 for the parts outside the CDR3, the full variable domain is DTGVSQNPRHKITKRGQNVTFRCDPISEHNRLYWYRQTLGQGPEFLTYFQNEAQLEKSRLLSDRFSAERPKGSFSTLEIQRTEQGDSAMYLCASSLTDTQYFGPGTRLTVL.